The entry below describes one TCR beta chain. The clone's antigen remains unknown. No clone much larger than this one lies a single base away; base qualities are absent. The germline V and J ends show losses of 0 bases and 2 bases respectively, and no gene match explains 4 bases of the junction. In the germline V gene, CDR1 corresponds to ENHRY and CDR2 to SYGVKD. Taken from cysteine to phenylalanine, the CDR3 has 16 residues. Solely the CDR3 DNA is kept, with 48 bases framed from the first base. These data come from a study of blood T cell repertoires in COVID-19 (TCRdb year 2020). At the level of the whole study: Samples from collaborators originated in the United States, Italy and Spain and spanned both the acute and convalescent phases of COVID-19. The material from the prospective study consisted of cDNA or gDNA derived from T cells, B-cell-depleted T cells, or PBMCs. Subjects who had been exposed to COVID-19, were actively infected with it, or had recovered from it provided the deeply sampled blood TCRbeta repertoires that made up the dataset. The repertoires were released in a freely available public database intended as a resource for research on the immune response to SARS-CoV-2. The samples were drawn from two sources: the first 160 participants of the ongoing ImmuneRACE study, and 1,254 subjects contributed by 6 global collaborators. Sample metadata almost always included a de-identified subject ID, COVID-19 status, age in years and sex. HLA class I and class II types, where available, came from metadata supplied by the sample provider rather than from assay-based typing. Study-wide findings and limitations: Clinical and demographic metadata were provided uncurated, with the amount varying by source and participant.

TCRbeta CDR3 regions were amplified from genomic DNA by means of the immunoSEQ Assay, a bias-controlled multiplex PCR. Concerning the study's data processing: The number of nucleated cells in each sample was estimated from the amplification of reference gene primers within the assay. To quantify the absolute abundance of each unique TCRbeta CDR3 rearrangement, sequence reads were collapsed and filtered. Productive Simpson clonality was computed per sample as the square root of Simpson's diversity index over productive rearrangements. This immuneACCESS table, as held by TCRdb, lists in-frame sequences with V and J called but not all clones. Of the missing ones, under half trace to an unresolved V gene in checked studies; the others have no known cause. V, J and clone size are those of that table, while D and trimming were read from the DNA. The sample has about 40,000 clones on record, nearly 90% of them singletons. The top ten constitute about 16% of the sample.

The collaborating institutions used their own protocols to collect whole blood in K2EDTA tubes. For TCRbeta analysis, collaborator samples were shipped as frozen whole blood, as isolated PBMCs, or as DNA extracted from either sample type. The clonotype comes from a man in his 70s with active COVID-19. The source material was peripheral blood. The sequence is built from TRBV10-3 and TRBJ2-7, and TRBD2 aligns with 10 junction nucleotides. The nucleotide sequence reads TGTGCCATCAGTGAGTCGGTGAGCGGGGGGGCCTACGAGCAGTACTTC. This encodes CAISESVSGGAYEQYF.